One sample yielded the 17 T cell receptor beta chains listed below, sequenced in a study of cytomegalovirus exposure and HLA in healthy donors. 60 Vbeta and 13 Jbeta primers were used in PCR. TCRdb's copy holds only in-frame clones and misses some; the assay was immunoSEQ multiplex PCR. The sample lists approximately 190,000 clones, around four fifths occurring once. The source material was PBMCs. The receptors originated from a middle-aged man in good health and CMV-seropositive.

This clone was found a few times. V gene TRBV25-1 combines with J gene TRBJ1-2, with 8 bases fitting TRBD1. With 0 bases clipped from V and 8 bases from J, the junction kept 5 bases outside the gene matches. The CDR3 consists of 14 residues. Per germline, CDR1 MGHDK and CDR2 SYGVNS. CDR3 loop: CASSEYTAGGGYTF. The CDR3 DNA is TGTGCCAGCAGTGAATATACGGCAGGGGGCGGCTACACCTTC.

This clone was seen a single time. CDR3 in amino acids: CASSQEIMASGRVNEQFF. The CDR3 coding sequence is TGCGCCAGCAGCCAAGAGATCATGGCTAGCGGGAGAGTAAATGAGCAGTTCTTC. This sequence joins TRBV4-1 and TRBJ2-1, with 10 bases lining up with TRBD2. Germline V gene data show CDR1 as MGHRA and CDR2 as YSYEKL. The V and J ends lost 0 bases and 7 bases, in that order; junction bases with no gene match: 12. The CDR3 runs 18 residues.

This clone has a handful of counts. The chain has TRBV11-2 and TRBJ2-7; 8 nucleotides line up with TRBD2. The CDR3 contains 14 residues. The V segment lost 1 base and the J segment 2 bases; nucleotides outside the gene matches: 1. Per the germline V gene, CDR1 is SGHAT and CDR2 is FQNNGV. The CDR3 spells CASSLVAGPYEQYF. CDR3 sequence (DNA): TGTGCCAGCAGCTTAGTAGCGGGACCCTACGAGCAGTACTTC.

This chain joins TRBV5-6 and TRBJ1-2, with D possibly matching TRBD1 (5 bases). The CDR3 is 16 amino acids. Trimming shortened V by 0 bases and J by 4 bases, and 16 bases separated the two germline ends. Germline V gene data show CDR1 as SGHDT and CDR2 as YYEEEE. The CDR3 DNA reads TGTGCCAGCAGCTTGGTCTTCGGGGGAACGAGCTATGGCTACACCTTC. Protein sequence: CASSLVFGGTSYGYTF.

The chain recombines TRBV7-7 with TRBJ2-5, with a possible D match to TRBD2 (5 bases). The CDR3 contains 13 residues. Trimming cost V 5 bases and J 6 bases, with 13 bases left between them. Germline V gene data show CDR1 as SSHAT and CDR2 as FNYEAQ (reference sequence). The CDR3 is CASSQDRGQTQYF. The CDR3 nucleotides are TGTGCCAGCAGCCAAGATCGAGGGCAGACCCAGTACTTC.

The chain combines TRBV7-9 with TRBJ2-7; TRBD2 agrees at 9 bases. The V gene's germline CDR1 is SEHNR and CDR2 FQNEAQ (reference sequence). The CDR3 runs 16 residues. Trimming cost V 2 bases and J 0 bases; bases outside gene matches: 5. CDR3 DNA: TGTGCCAGCAGCTTACGGCGGGAGGGGGCCTCCTACGAGCAGTACTTC. It is translated as CASSLRREGASYEQYF.

Only one count was recorded for this clone. This chain links TRBV2 with TRBJ2-1; 7 positions agree with TRBD1. This CDR3 is built from 14 residues. Germline CDR1 is SNHLY and CDR2 is FYNNEI. Germline trimming cut 4 bases from V and 7 bases from J; bases unmatched to any gene: 7. This CDR3 is CASSGTGVRNEQFF. For the CDR3, the DNA is TGTGCCAGCAGTGGCACAGGGGTCAGAAATGAGCAGTTCTTC.

The chain combines TRBV5-5 with TRBJ1-1, with a possible D match to TRBD1 (6 bases). V was shortened by 4 bases and J by 3 bases, with 13 bases between the two germline ends. The CDR3 is 14 residues long. The germline V gene has CDR1 SGHKS and CDR2 YYEKEE (reference sequence). CDR3 sequence: CASSTEGGDTEAFF. The CDR3, as DNA: TGTGCCAGCAGCACCGAAGGGGGGGACACTGAAGCTTTCTTT.

This clone was observed once. This chain links TRBV27 with TRBJ1-1; the D gene is possibly TRBD1 (5 bases). The ends were cut back, 8 bases at V and 4 bases at J, with 14 bases in the middle. Looked up from germline, CDR1 is MNHEY and CDR2 is SMNVEV (reference sequence). The CDR3 is 13 residues long. The CDR3 region is CASRDLGSTEAFF. CDR3 nucleotide sequence: TGTGCCAGCCGGGACCTCGGGAGCACTGAAGCTTTCTTT.

This chain links TRBV7-6 with TRBJ2-5; perhaps TRBD2 as D (5 bases). Trimming pared 6 bases from V and 2 bases from J, leaving 16 bases between. The CDR3 spans 15 residues. CDR1 and CDR2 from the germline V gene are SGHVS and FNYEAQ. The CDR3 DNA sequence: TGTGCCAGCAGTTCTCCGGGGATAGGGCAAGAGACCCAGTACTTC. The encoded protein is CASSSPGIGQETQYF.

The J gene is TRBJ2-5, the V gene TRBV9; D may be TRBD1 (5 bases). CDR3 length: 15 residues. In germline, CDR1 is SGDLS, CDR2 YYNGEE. V shed 1 base and J shed 5 bases, with 15 bases lying between them. The CDR3 DNA is TGTGCCAGCAGCGTACAAGGATGGTCAGGGGAGACCCAGTACTTC. Its translation: CASSVQGWSGETQYF.

In this sample, this clone turned up a few times. The CDR3 reads CASSPQGHEETQYF. Here the CDR3 DNA reads TGTGCCAGCAGTCCACAGGGGCACGAAGAGACCCAGTACTTC. The chain combines TRBV6-5 with TRBJ2-5; 7 bases match TRBD1. The CDR3 runs to 14 residues. Germline V gene sequence: CDR1 MNHEY, CDR2 SVGAGI. After removal of 5 bases from V and 3 bases from J, the junction contained 6 bases not matched to a gene.

This chain connects TRBV19 to TRBJ2-7; D may be TRBD2 (5 bases). The length of the CDR3 is 14 residues. Germline V gene sequence: CDR1 LNHDA, CDR2 SQIVND (reference sequence). V dropped 6 bases and J dropped 2 bases, with 14 bases sitting between them. The chain's CDR3 is CASSRRSGAYEQYF. CDR3 DNA: TGTGCCAGTAGCCGGAGGAGCGGAGCCTACGAGCAGTACTTC. Combining the CDR3 with reference TRBV19 and TRBJ2-7 gives the whole variable domain DGGITQSPKYLFRKEGQNVTLSCEQNLNHDAMYWYRQDPGQGLRLIYYSQIVNDFQKGDIAEGYSVSREKKESFPLTVTSAQKNPTAFYLCASSRRSGAYEQYFGPGTRLTVT.

To note about this clone: Additional DNA sequences in this sample encode the identical CDR3. The chain recombines TRBV18 with TRBJ1-2, with D hard to call. The CDR3 sequence is 16 residues long. Germline-derived CDR1 and CDR2 are KGHSH and LQKENI. Trimming removed 6 bases from V and 4 bases from J, with 21 bases in between. The DNA of the CDR3 is TGTGCCAGCTCGCCGATAGAGGACTCGCTTGTCTATGGCTACACCTTC. It yields the protein CASSPIEDSLVYGYTF.

The chain employs TRBV19 and TRBJ2-5; no definite D call. The CDR3 contains 13 residues. The germline gives CDR1 LNHDA, CDR2 SQIVND (reference sequence). The germline V and J ends were trimmed by 5 bases and 10 bases, with 17 bases remaining between them. The CDR3 nucleotides read TGTGCCAGTAGTGCCGGTCCGCAAGTCATCCAGTACTTC. Encoded protein: CASSAGPQVIQYF.

This clone has only one observation. The V gene is TRBV11-3, the J gene TRBJ2-3; 7 nucleotides align to TRBD2. Unmatched junction bases numbered 6, after V lost 5 bases and J lost 4 bases. Germline values: CDR1 SGHNT, CDR2 YENEEA. The CDR3 totals 14 residues. Here the CDR3 reads CASSPGLSSDTQYF. CDR3 sequence (DNA): TGTGCCAGCAGCCCGGGACTATCATCAGATACGCAGTATTTT.

This rearrangement joins TRBV18 to TRBJ2-5; 9 bases are shared with TRBD1. The CDR3 is made up of 15 amino acids. Unmatched junction bases numbered 2, after V lost 0 bases and J lost 3 bases. Germline V gene lookup returns CDR1 KGHSH and CDR2 LQKENI. CDR3: CASSPPGQGKETQYF. The CDR3 DNA follows: TGTGCCAGCTCACCACCGGGACAGGGAAAAGAGACCCAGTACTTC.